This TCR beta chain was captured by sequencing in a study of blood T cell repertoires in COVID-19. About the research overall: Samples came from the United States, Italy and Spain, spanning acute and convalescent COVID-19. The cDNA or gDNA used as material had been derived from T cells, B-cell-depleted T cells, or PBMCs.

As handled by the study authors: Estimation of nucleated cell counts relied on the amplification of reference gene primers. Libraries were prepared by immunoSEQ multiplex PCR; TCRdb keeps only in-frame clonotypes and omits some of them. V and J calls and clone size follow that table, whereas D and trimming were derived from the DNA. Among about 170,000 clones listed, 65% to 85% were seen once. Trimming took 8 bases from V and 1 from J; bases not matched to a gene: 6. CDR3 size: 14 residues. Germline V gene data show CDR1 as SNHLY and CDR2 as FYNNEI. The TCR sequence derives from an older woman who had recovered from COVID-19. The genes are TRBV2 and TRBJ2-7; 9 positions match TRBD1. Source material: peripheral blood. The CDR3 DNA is TGTGCCAGCGATCGGGACAGGGCGTCCTACGAGCAGTACTTC. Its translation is CASDRDRASYEQYF.